A selection of T cell receptor beta chains follows, all from one sample in a study of blood T cell repertoires in COVID-19. Only in-frame clones appear in the TCRdb table, and some are missing; sequencing was by immunoSEQ multiplex PCR. The sample yields roughly 50,000 clones, roughly 76% seen once. Sequencing was performed on peripheral blood. Source of these receptors: a woman aged 60-75 years with acute or convalescent COVID-19. CDR3s include the opening cysteine and the closing phenylalanine or tryptophan. The D gene is left open where the match is weak. The size entry is marked missing in some rows and otherwise reads once, few, many or a size class.

d_gene,abundance,j_gene,v_gene,len,CDR3nt,CDR3aa
-,few,TRBJ2-1,TRBV11-3,15,TGTGCCAGCAGCTTAGGGGGCGGGACCTACAATGAGCAGTTCTTC,CASSLGGGTYNEQFF
-,-,TRBJ1-1,TRBV18,15,TGTGCCAGCTCACAGGACAGCCTAATGAACACTGAAGCTTTCTTT,CASSQDSLMNTEAFF
TRBD2,-,TRBJ2-7,TRBV5-1,15,TGCGCCAGCAGCTTTGACGGGAGGGCCTCTCGGGAGCAGTACTTC,CASSFDGRASREQYF
TRBD1,few,TRBJ1-3,TRBV6-5,15,TGTGCCAGCAGTAACCGGGACAGCCTCTGGAACACCATATATTTT,CASSNRDSLWNTIYF
-,-,TRBJ1-1,TRBV6-5,11,TGTGCCACCAGCAGGGTCGGTGAAGCTTTCTTT,CATSRVGEAFF
-,-,TRBJ2-7,TRBV5-1,15,TGCGCCAGCAGCTTCGGACAGACTTTTACCTACGAGCAGTACTTC,CASSFGQTFTYEQYF
-,-,TRBJ1-3,TRBV9,15,TGTGCCAGCAGCCGAGACGCAGGGAACGAAAACACCATATATTTT,CASSRDAGNENTIYF
TRBD1,-,TRBJ2-1,TRBV11-2,18,TGTGCCAGCAGCTCCTTCGCAGGGGGTTTGGGCGATATTTTTGGGCCGTTCTTC,CASSSFAGGLGDIFGPFF
TRBD1,-,TRBJ1-1,TRBV7-9,15,TGTGCCAGCAGCTACACCCAGGGGGGTCACACTGAAGCTTTCTTT,CASSYTQGGHTEAFF
TRBD1,-,TRBJ1-2,TRBV5-1,15,TGCGCCAGCAGCTTGGGTCCGGACAGGGTTGGTGGCTACACCTTC,CASSLGPDRVGGYTF
TRBD1,-,TRBJ2-7,TRBV7-9,14,TGTGCCAGCAGCTTAGGGGGGACAGGCTACGAGCAGTACTTC,CASSLGGTGYEQYF
TRBD1,-,TRBJ1-2,TRBV9,13,TGTGCCAGCAGTCCGGGACAGGAATATGGCTACACCTTC,CASSPGQEYGYTF
TRBD2,-,TRBJ2-7,TRBV9,14,TGTGCCAGCAGCGTAGGGCGGGGGTCCTACGAGCAGTACTTC,CASSVGRGSYEQYF
TRBD1,once,TRBJ2-5,TRBV11-2,12,TGTGCCAGCACCCAACCAGGGGGGACCCAGTACTTC,CASTQPGGTQYF
TRBD1,-,TRBJ1-1,TRBV5-6,15,TGTGCCAGCAGCTTGGCCAGGGGGCGGCACACTGAAGCTTTCTTT,CASSLARGRHTEAFF
TRBD1,-,TRBJ2-2,TRBV19,14,TGTGCCAGTATGGGACAGGGGGGAATCGGGGAGCTGTTTTTT,CASMGQGGIGELFF
-,once,TRBJ1-1,TRBV5-6,15,TGTGCCAGCAGCTCGGCGGGGAGGACGAACACTGAAGCTTTCTTT,CASSSAGRTNTEAFF
-,-,TRBJ2-2,TRBV12-3/TRBV12-4,12,TGTGCCAGCAGTTTCGGGACCGGGGAGCTGTTTTTT,CASSFGTGELFF
-,-,TRBJ1-2,TRBV29-1,13,TGCAGCGTTGACAGGGAAATGGGGTTCGGCTACACCTTC,CSVDREMGFGYTF
-,-,TRBJ1-2,TRBV19,15,TGTGCCAGTAGGGACAGTTCGAAGCAAAACTATGGCTACACCTTC,CASRDSSKQNYGYTF
TRBD2,-,TRBJ2-3,TRBV6-6,14,TGTGCCAGCAGTACGGGGGGGCGATTAGATACGCAGTATTTT,CASSTGGRLDTQYF
-,once,TRBJ1-2,TRBV7-2,11,TGTGCCAGCAGCCCCTTCTATGGCTACACCTTC,CASSPFYGYTF
TRBD2,-,TRBJ2-1,TRBV3-1/TRBV3-2,19,TGTGCCAGCAGCCAAGATAGAGCTATTAGCGGGAGGCCGAACAATGAGCAGTTCTTC,CASSQDRAISGRPNNEQFF
-,-,TRBJ2-7,TRBV18,14,TGTGCCAGCTCGATACAGGGTCTCTTCTACGAGCAGTACTTC,CASSIQGLFYEQYF
-,once,TRBJ2-7,TRBV2,12,TGTGCCAGCAATGGAGACAGCTACGAGCAGTACTTC,CASNGDSYEQYF
-,-,TRBJ2-7,TRBV5-4,14,TGTGCCAGCAGCTCAGGGTCTTCATCCTACGAGCAGTACTTC,CASSSGSSSYEQYF
-,-,TRBJ1-1,TRBV13,15,TGTGCCAGCAGCCCGGGAGATAGGGCGGGGATTGAAGCTTTCTTT,CASSPGDRAGIEAFF
-,-,TRBJ1-1,TRBV5-1,13,TGCGCCAGCAGCTACGGGGGTGACACTGAAGCTTTCTTT,CASSYGGDTEAFF
-,-,TRBJ1-4,TRBV27,14,TGTGCCAGCAGTTTAGGGCAGGCCGCCGAAAAACTGTTTTTT,CASSLGQAAEKLFF
-,-,TRBJ2-1,TRBV19,10,TGTGCCAGTAGCGACAATGAGCAGTTCTTC,CASSDNEQFF